This entry lists 14 T cell receptor beta chains sequenced from one sample in a study of shared clonotypes between healthy human individuals. Only in-frame clones appear in the TCRdb table, and some are missing; sequencing was by immunoSEQ multiplex PCR. The data contain about 2 million clones, approximately 95% of them seen just once; the ten biggest clones take up more than 0.1%. The sample consisted of naive CD4+ T cells sorted from blood. The subset was: CD45RA+ positively selected. The receptor set was obtained from a man aged 18 to 29 in good health.

The rearrangement links TRBV6-8 to TRBJ2-3; D may match TRBD1 or TRBD2 (5 bases each). V was cut by 6 bases and J by 6 bases, with 19 bases left in between. Germline CDR1 is MNHGY and CDR2 is SAAAGT. This CDR3 comprises 15 residues. The CDR3 region is CASSRRGAGEDTQYF. CDR3 in DNA: TGTGCCAGCAGCAGGCGAGGGGCCGGAGAGGATACGCAGTATTTT.

The V and J genes are TRBV27 and TRBJ2-5; D unresolved. Trimming stripped 2 bases from V and 1 base from J, with 5 bases between. CDR3 length: 13 residues. Per the germline V gene, CDR1 is MNHEY and CDR2 is SMNVEV (reference sequence). This CDR3 reads CASSLRAQETQYF. The CDR3 DNA follows: TGTGCCAGCAGTTTACGCGCCCAAGAGACCCAGTACTTC.

The CDR3 spells CASSLGTGTLYGYTF. In nucleotides, the CDR3 is TGTGCCAGCAGCCTCGGGACAGGGACTCTTTATGGCTACACCTTC. V gene TRBV7-9 combines with J gene TRBJ1-2; 9 bases are shared with TRBD1. V shed 5 bases and J 5 bases; nucleotides not matched to a gene: 9. The CDR3 is 15 residues long. Germline assignment: CDR1 SEHNR and CDR2 FQNEAQ (reference sequence).

This clone was detected once. This chain uses TRBV7-8 with TRBJ1-1; 10 bases are shared with TRBD1. The CDR3 runs to 16 residues. CDR1 and CDR2 from the germline V gene are SGHVS and FQNEAQ. The trim removed 1 base at V and 4 bases at J, leaving 6 bases unmatched. The DNA of the CDR3 is TGTGCCAGCAGCTTAGGGGACAGGGGAGCGGTCACTGAAGCTTTCTTT. Residues: CASSLGDRGAVTEAFF.

This clone occurred once. J is TRBJ2-1 and V is TRBV10-3; the match to TRBD2 covers 12 bases. The trim removed 0 bases at V and 12 bases at J, leaving 6 bases unmatched. In germline, CDR1 is ENHRY, CDR2 SYGVKD. The CDR3 is 15 amino acids. CDR3 residues: CAISESRTSGRWQFF. As DNA, the CDR3 is TGTGCCATCAGTGAGTCGAGAACTAGCGGGAGGTGGCAGTTCTTC.

This chain uses TRBV2 with TRBJ1-2; D unclear. There are 14 residues in the CDR3. The germline CDR1 and CDR2 sequences are SNHLY and FYNNEI. The V gene lost 5 bases and the J gene lost 7 bases, with 17 bases spanning the gap. This CDR3 reads CASSRTDYQGGYTF. CDR3 coding DNA: TGTGCCAGCAGTCGGACGGACTACCAAGGTGGCTACACCTTC.

The V call is TRBV5-1, the J call TRBJ2-5; TRBD2 matches at 9 bases. This CDR3 region has 15 residues. CDR1 is SGHRS, CDR2 YFSETQ, per germline. V shed 0 bases, J shed 2 bases, and the junction held 2 bases outside the gene matches. The CDR3 region is CASSLGLAAQETQYF. For the CDR3, the DNA is TGCGCCAGCAGCTTGGGACTAGCGGCTCAAGAGACCCAGTACTTC.

The genes are TRBV2 and TRBJ1-4, with 7 bases that match TRBD1. This CDR3 is built from 15 residues. In germline, CDR1 is SNHLY, CDR2 FYNNEI. V shed 6 bases, J shed 7 bases, and the junction held 11 bases outside the gene matches. CDR3 protein: CASSPGGGLGEKLFF. CDR3 DNA sequence: TGTGCCAGCAGCCCAGGGGGGGGGCTTGGTGAAAAACTGTTTTTT.

With regard to this clone: Different DNA sequences within this sample yield the same CDR3. The rearrangement joins TRBV18 to TRBJ2-7; 9 bases agree with TRBD1. V gave up 3 bases and J gave up 1 base; unmatched junction bases: 4. CDR3 length: 15 amino acids. Per the germline V gene, CDR1 is KGHSH and CDR2 is LQKENI. DNA for the CDR3: TGTGCCAGCTCACCCTCGACAGGGGGGTCCTACGAGCAGTACTTC. Translation: CASSPSTGGSYEQYF. Supplemented by reference TRBV18 and TRBJ2-7, the full variable domain reads NAGVMQNPRHLVRRRGQEARLRCSPMKGHSHVYWYRQLPEEGLKFMVYLQKENIIDESGMPKERFSAEFPKEGPSILRIQQVVRGDSAAYFCASSPSTGGSYEQYFGPGTRLTVT.

The CDR3 reads CASSRFNEQFF. CDR3 coding DNA: TGCGCCAGCAGCCGGTTTAATGAGCAGTTCTTC. The chain is built from TRBV10-1 and TRBJ2-1; D unclear. V was trimmed by 6 bases and J by 7 bases, leaving 7 bases between them. CDR1 is WNHNN, CDR2 SYGVQD, per germline (reference sequence). This CDR3 has 11 residues.

The chain uses TRBV28 and TRBJ1-4, with 11 bases fitting TRBD1. V was clipped by 6 bases and J by 7 bases; unmatched bases: 4. The CDR3 spans 14 residues. Germline V gene data show CDR1 as MDHEN and CDR2 as SYDVKM. In nucleotides, the CDR3 is TGTGCCAGCAGCTCGGACAGGGGGCTTGAAAAACTGTTTTTT. Translating gives CASSSDRGLEKLFF.

V gene TRBV2 combines with J gene TRBJ1-5; D gene uncertain. Germline V gives CDR1 SNHLY, CDR2 FYNNEI. The V gene lost 2 bases and the J gene lost 4 bases, with 9 bases spanning the gap. The CDR3 is made up of 14 amino acids. In nucleotides, the CDR3 is TGTGCCAGCAGTGAACTCGCCGTTAATCAGCCCCAGCATTTT. It is translated as CASSELAVNQPQHF.

J is TRBJ2-1 and V is TRBV5-4; D is unresolved. CDR3 length: 16 amino acids. Germline CDR1 is SGHNT and CDR2 is YYREEE (reference sequence). Trimming removed 4 bases at V and 3 bases at J, with 17 bases between. The CDR3 DNA sequence: TGTGCCAGCAGCCCCCCTTCCCGGGCAGACTACAATGAGCAGTTCTTC. Its translation is CASSPPSRADYNEQFF. Full variable domain (missing parts from reference TRBV5-4 and TRBJ2-1): ETGVTQSPTHLIKTRGQQVTLRCSSQSGHNTVSWYQQALGQGPQFIFQYYREEENGRGNFPPRFSGLQFPNYSSELNVNALELDDSALYLCASSPPSRADYNEQFFGPGTRLTVL.

The V call is TRBV11-1, the J call TRBJ1-1; perhaps TRBD1 as D (5 bases). The V gene lost 6 bases and the J gene lost 6 bases, with 14 bases spanning the gap. CDR3 length: 13 amino acids. The germline CDR1 and CDR2 sequences are SGHAT and FQDESV (reference sequence). CDR3 coding DNA: TGTGCCAGCAGGAACCTCTGGGACGCTGAAGCTTTCTTT. Translating it yields CASRNLWDAEAFF.